These T cell receptor beta chains were read from a single sample in a study of lymphopenia after photon versus proton radiotherapy. Generated by immunoSEQ multiplex PCR, the TCRdb table keeps only in-frame clones and is missing some. The sample contains 150,000 to 200,000 clones, more than 85% of which appear only once. This specimen consisted of peripheral blood, obtained from a patient treated with photon-based radiotherapy. The receptors derive from a man in his forties or fifties with gastric cancer. Each CDR3 is given without its conserved first and last residue. The D gene is left open where the match is weak.

>TRBD2|TRBV4-2
ASSQVGGGLAGSYEQY
>.|TRBV30
AWSNTDTQY
>.|TRBV5-1
ASSLGNGQNYGYT
>.|TRBV7-7
SLKTLPQETQY
>.|TRBV5-1
ASSPPTSSYEQY
>.|TRBV28
ASSFTYEQY
>.|TRBV5-4
ASSLGPGNTEAF
>TRBD2|TRBV15
ATSMTSADNEQF
>TRBD1|TRBV28
ASRTGTGGLAKNIQY
>.|TRBV27
ASSSRGKAKNIQY
>.|TRBV5-5
ASSLSSPNQPQH
>.|TRBV19
ATQCWGRCFYEQY
>.|TRBV28
ASSFSGRYGYT
>.|TRBV18
ASSPPQGWTTDTQY
>.|TRBV7-2
ASSLRKGMANTEAF
>.|TRBV12-2
ASRLVRDEAF
>TRBD2|TRBV18
ASSPHVPGLAGGGEQY
>.|TRBV27
ASSPLGLGMVDTQY
>TRBD1|TRBV2
ASNYQGVPTNEKLF
>TRBD2|TRBV5-4
ASSAGGLLQETQY
>TRBD2|TRBV13
ASSPSIGLAGETYNEQF
>.|TRBV5-6
ASSFLSGTDTQY
>TRBD2|TRBV5-1
ATRTSGNYNEQF
>.|TRBV7-6
ASSLAGTAEKLF
>.|TRBV2
ASSEGGEHPPAGAF
>TRBD1|TRBV9
ASSTGTGSYEQY
>.|TRBV4-1
ASSQETAPPAIYEQY
>.|TRBV18
ASSVMSAAGANVLT
>.|TRBV7-9
ASSLVQGGNTEAF
>TRBD1|TRBV5-1
ASSLRDRGRSEAF
>TRBD1|TRBV2
ASKGQVNTEAF
>.|TRBV5-1
ASSSNPPGLEAF
>.|TRBV6-6
ASTEGGMNTEAF
>.|TRBV19
ASHLANTGELF
>.|TRBV5-6
ASSLDGYSNYGYT
>TRBD1|TRBV10-3
AISSQGVDGYT
>.|TRBV7-2
ASSSGRYNEQF
>TRBD1|TRBV29-1
SDSTGGDYGYT
>TRBD2|TRBV5-1
ASSPLAGAKNIQY